This T cell receptor beta chain was recorded in a study of control samples from healthy donors and cancer patients. V was pared by 8 bases and J by 0 bases, with 10 bases between. This CDR3 contains 13 residues. The germline gives CDR1 MNHEY, CDR2 SVGAGI. Assay used: immunoSEQ multiplex PCR; TCRdb lists only in-frame clones, some missing. The sample holds some 180,000 clones. This rearrangement joins TRBV6-5 to TRBJ1-2; unclear D gene. This receptor was obtained from a woman in her 30s in good health. The source material was blood. CDR3 bases: TGTGCCAGCGATCGGTTTACTAACTATGGCTACACCTTC. It codes for CASDRFTNYGYTF.